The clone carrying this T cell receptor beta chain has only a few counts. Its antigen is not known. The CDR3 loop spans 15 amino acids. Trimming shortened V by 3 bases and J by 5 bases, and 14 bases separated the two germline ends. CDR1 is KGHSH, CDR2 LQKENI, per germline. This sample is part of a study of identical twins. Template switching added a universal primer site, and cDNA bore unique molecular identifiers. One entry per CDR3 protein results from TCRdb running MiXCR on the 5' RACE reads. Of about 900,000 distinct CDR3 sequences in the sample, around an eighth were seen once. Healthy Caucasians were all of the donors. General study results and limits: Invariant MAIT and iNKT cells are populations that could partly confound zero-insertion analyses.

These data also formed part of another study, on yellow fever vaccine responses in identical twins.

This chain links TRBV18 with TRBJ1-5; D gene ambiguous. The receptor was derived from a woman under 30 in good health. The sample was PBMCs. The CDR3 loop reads CASSPTTPWDQPQHF. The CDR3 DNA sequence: TGTGCCAGCTCACCTACGACCCCTTGGGATCAGCCCCAGCATTTT.